This is a list of T cell receptor beta chains from one sample in a study of T cell responses to AZD1222 COVID-19 vaccine. The data were produced by immunoSEQ multiplex PCR, yet TCRdb's version contains in-frame clones alone and is incomplete. The sample has some 140,000 clones; 80% to 95% are singletons. Specimen: peripheral blood, collected on day 0 of AZD1222 vaccination. These receptors were collected from an adult in good health. Each CDR3 is given with its conserved first and last residue. D genes are given only for firm matches. Not every row has a clone size; where given, it reads once, few, many or a size class.

V gene,J gene,D gene,CDR3 length,clone size,CDR3 DNA,CDR3 protein
TRBV28,TRBJ2-5,NA,14,NA,TGTGCCAGCAGTAAAGCAGAAGAACAAGAGACCCAGTACTTC,CASSKAEEQETQYF
TRBV3-1/TRBV3-2,TRBJ2-2,NA,13,NA,TGTGCCAGCAGCCAAGGGGTCGGCGGGGAGCTGTTTTTT,CASSQGVGGELFF
TRBV5-4,TRBJ2-3,NA,12,NA,TGTGCCAGCAGCTCGCTCTCAGATACGCAGTATTTT,CASSSLSDTQYF
TRBV27,TRBJ1-5,NA,13,NA,TGTGCCACCGCCGGGGGCGGCAATCAGCCCCAGCATTTT,CATAGGGNQPQHF
TRBV7-3,TRBJ2-5,TRBD2,18,NA,TGTGCCAGCAGCCGATGGACTAGCGGGAGAAAGAAGAAAGAGACCCAGTACTTC,CASSRWTSGRKKKETQYF
TRBV28,TRBJ2-3,TRBD1,14,NA,TGTGCCAGCACCAACAGGGGGAGCACAGATACGCAGTATTTT,CASTNRGSTDTQYF
TRBV27,TRBJ2-7,NA,14,NA,TGTGCCAGCAGGCTTTGGGACGGGCACTACGAGCAGTACTTC,CASRLWDGHYEQYF
TRBV30,TRBJ1-6,NA,13,NA,TGTGCCTGGGCGAAGAGGTCGGATTCACCCCTCCACTTT,CAWAKRSDSPLHF
TRBV9,TRBJ1-3,NA,15,NA,TGTGCCAGCAGCGTAGCTGGCTGGTCAGGAAACACCATATATTTT,CASSVAGWSGNTIYF
TRBV28,TRBJ1-2,NA,12,NA,TGTGCCAGCAGTTTATGGGGTGAAGGCTACACCTTC,CASSLWGEGYTF
TRBV19,TRBJ1-2,NA,13,NA,TGTGCCAGTAGCGGTGACAGGTACCTTGGCTACACCTTC,CASSGDRYLGYTF
TRBV19,TRBJ1-5,NA,14,NA,TGTGCCAGTAGGAAGGGGGGCAGCAATCAGCCCCAGCATTTT,CASRKGGSNQPQHF
TRBV12-3/TRBV12-4,TRBJ2-2,NA,12,NA,TGTGCCAGCGGGCGTAGCGCCGGGGAGCTGTTTTTT,CASGRSAGELFF
TRBV4-3,TRBJ2-3,TRBD1,17,NA,TGCGCCAGCAGCCAAGTATACAGGGGGACCCACACAGATACGCAGTATTTT,CASSQVYRGTHTDTQYF
TRBV7-8,TRBJ2-3,TRBD2,16,NA,TGTGCCAGCAGCCACGGGACTAGCGGGGCCCCAGATACGCAGTATTTT,CASSHGTSGAPDTQYF
TRBV4-3,TRBJ1-4,NA,15,NA,TGCGCCAGCAGCTCAGACCCGGGGCCTGCTGAAAAACTGTTTTTT,CASSSDPGPAEKLFF
TRBV20-1,TRBJ2-7,NA,11,NA,TGCAGTGCACAGGGTCTCGGCGAGCAGTACTTC,CSAQGLGEQYF
TRBV18,TRBJ1-1,NA,16,NA,TGTGCCAGCTCAGATAGCATTAGGCAAGTTAACACTGAAGCTTTCTTT,CASSDSIRQVNTEAFF
TRBV4-1,TRBJ1-4,NA,14,NA,TGCGCCAGCAGCCAGAACAGATGGAATGAAAAACTGTTTTTT,CASSQNRWNEKLFF
TRBV24-1,TRBJ2-7,TRBD1,13,NA,TGTGCCACCAGTGGACAGGGGGGCTACGAGCAGTACTTC,CATSGQGGYEQYF
TRBV6-5,TRBJ2-7,NA,14,NA,TGTGCCAGCAGTTACAGGGGACTGGACTACGAGCAGTACTTC,CASSYRGLDYEQYF
TRBV15,TRBJ2-3,NA,15,NA,TGTGCCACCAGCAGAGTGCGGGGAGCCACAGATACGCAGTATTTT,CATSRVRGATDTQYF
TRBV10-3,TRBJ1-1,TRBD1,16,NA,TGTGCCATCAGCGCGGGACAGGGACTTCTCGGCACTGAAGCTTTCTTT,CAISAGQGLLGTEAFF
TRBV2,TRBJ2-7,NA,11,NA,TGTGCCAGCAGTGGATTCTACGAGCAGTACTTC,CASSGFYEQYF
TRBV4-1,TRBJ2-3,TRBD1,15,NA,TGCGCCAGCAGCCAAGAACAGGGGCCCCCAGATACGCAGTATTTT,CASSQEQGPPDTQYF
TRBV19,TRBJ2-2,NA,15,NA,TGTGCCAGTAGTGGGTCTAGCGCGAACACCGGGGAGCTGTTTTTT,CASSGSSANTGELFF
TRBV6-2/TRBV6-3,TRBJ1-6,NA,15,NA,TGTGCCAGCAGTTACCGGCCGGAGATGAATTCACCCCTCCACTTT,CASSYRPEMNSPLHF
TRBV29-1,TRBJ2-7,NA,16,NA,TGCAGCGTCCTCGCCCCCGGGGTCTCAGGAGGGTACGAGCAGTACTTC,CSVLAPGVSGGYEQYF
TRBV7-9,TRBJ2-5,NA,13,NA,TGTGCCAGCAGCGCCCCGGGAATAGAGACCCAGTACTTC,CASSAPGIETQYF
TRBV2,TRBJ2-3,NA,15,NA,TGTGCCAGCAGGGCTGGCACCCTGGGCACAGATACGCAGTATTTT,CASRAGTLGTDTQYF
TRBV11-2,TRBJ2-7,NA,12,NA,TGTGCCAGCAGCTTAAACGGCGGGGAGCAGTACTTC,CASSLNGGEQYF
TRBV28,TRBJ1-4,NA,12,NA,TGTGCCAGCGGCAGACAGACTGTTAGACTGTTTTTT,CASGRQTVRLFF
TRBV10-3,TRBJ2-2,NA,13,NA,TGTGCCATCAGCCAGGGTGGGACCGGGGAGCTGTTTTTT,CAISQGGTGELFF
TRBV6-2/TRBV6-3,TRBJ1-4,NA,14,NA,TGTGCCAGCAGTCGGCTAGGGACTCGGGAAAAACTGTTTTTT,CASSRLGTREKLFF
TRBV28,TRBJ1-2,NA,12,NA,TGTGCCAGCAGTCCAACAGGGAATGGCTACACCTTC,CASSPTGNGYTF
TRBV19,TRBJ2-2,TRBD2,14,NA,TGTGCCAGTATGGCGGGAGTTCGCACCGGGGAGCTGTTTTTT,CASMAGVRTGELFF
TRBV9,TRBJ1-1,NA,11,NA,TGTGCCAGCGGGGGAAACACTGAAGCTTTCTTT,CASGGNTEAFF
TRBV5-1,TRBJ1-6,TRBD1,17,NA,TGCGCCAGCAGCCTCGCGCCAGTACAGGGGCAGGGTTCACCCCTCCACTTT,CASSLAPVQGQGSPLHF
TRBV11-2,TRBJ2-5,NA,12,NA,TGTGCCAGCAGCTTAGGGGAAGAGACCCAGTACTTC,CASSLGEETQYF
TRBV2,TRBJ1-2,NA,13,NA,TGTGCCAGCCTGAATATCGGCGACTATGGCTACACCTTC,CASLNIGDYGYTF
TRBV29-1,TRBJ2-7,TRBD1,13,NA,TGCAGCGTTGTCGGGACAGGGGCCTACGAGCAGTACTTC,CSVVGTGAYEQYF
TRBV28,TRBJ1-1,NA,14,once,TGTGCCAGCAGTTTAGGAGACGGATACACTGAAGCTTTCTTT,CASSLGDGYTEAFF
TRBV6-5,TRBJ2-5,TRBD2,15,NA,TGTGCCAGCAAAACACTAGCGGGGGGGCAGGGGACCCAGTACTTC,CASKTLAGGQGTQYF
TRBV21-1,TRBJ2-2,NA,13,NA,TGTGCCAGTCGACAGGGACGGACCGGGGAGCTGTTTTTT,CASRQGRTGELFF
TRBV14,TRBJ1-1,NA,13,NA,TGTGCCAGCAGGTCACAGGGAGACACTGAAGCTTTCTTT,CASRSQGDTEAFF
TRBV30,TRBJ1-5,NA,13,NA,TGTGCCTGGAGTCAGACGGATAATCAGCCCCAGCATTTT,CAWSQTDNQPQHF
TRBV2,TRBJ2-5,NA,12,NA,TGTGCCAGCAGCCGGGACTCGGAGACCCAGTACTTC,CASSRDSETQYF
TRBV4-1,TRBJ2-1,TRBD1,16,few,TGCGCCAGCAGCCTGTGGACAGGACTTTCCTACAATGAGCAGTTCTTC,CASSLWTGLSYNEQFF
TRBV18,TRBJ1-5,NA,15,NA,TGTGCCAGCTCAGCTGGACAGCTTAGCAATCAGCCCCAGCATTTT,CASSAGQLSNQPQHF